The source of this TCR beta chain is a study of beta chain features in type 1 diabetes. Study-wide results and limits: Patients with type 1 diabetes carried fewer insertions and had more deletions at their VDJ junctions. Patients with Type 1 diabetes showed moderately but significantly shorter TCRB CDR3s in all four CD4+ subsets.

TCRB transcripts that were expressed got sequenced, as all of the isolated RNA had been reverse transcribed. Measured with immunoSEQ multiplex PCR; TCRdb has only the in-frame clones, and not every one. In the table there are 680,000 or so clones, 13% of which are singletons. Germline CDR1 GTSNPN, CDR2 SVGIG (reference sequence). The CDR3 is 12 amino acids. V gave up 1 base and J gave up 7 bases, with 10 bases separating them. As to this clone: Its specificity is not known.

The rearrangement uses TRBV30 and TRBJ1-2, with a weak D call TRBD1 (6 bases). This TCR derives from a man between 18 and 35 years old with type 1 diabetes. Sequencing was performed on naive CD4+ T cells from blood. As DNA, the CDR3 is TGTGCCTGGAGTGGGCAGGGGACTGGCTACACCTTC. Amino acid sequence: CAWSGQGTGYTF.